Included here is one TCR beta chain sequence, with context. Its antigen is still unknown. No clone much larger than this one lies a single base away; base qualities are absent. The CDR3 numbers 11 residues from cysteine through phenylalanine. The kept DNA is CDR3 alone, 33 bases in frame from the first base. CDR1 SGHVS and CDR2 FNYEAQ were looked up in the germline V gene. V is shortened by 3 bases, J by 4 bases, and the region joining them spans 3 bases. This sample is drawn from a study of blood T cell repertoires in COVID-19 (dated by TCRdb to the early 2020s). Regarding the research as a whole: Samples from collaborators originated in the United States, Italy and Spain and spanned both the acute and convalescent phases of COVID-19. The repertoires were released in a freely available public database intended as a resource for research on the immune response to SARS-CoV-2. Deeply sampled blood TCRbeta repertoires from subjects exposed to, actively infected with, or recovered from COVID-19 were included in the dataset. HLA class I and class II types, where available, came from metadata supplied by the sample provider rather than from assay-based typing. The sample metadata nearly always contained a de-identified subject ID, COVID-19 status, age in years and sex. Samples were obtained from the ongoing ImmuneRACE study (first 160 participants) and from over 1,000 subjects provided by 6 global collaborators. The material from the prospective study consisted of cDNA or gDNA derived from T cells, B-cell-depleted T cells, or PBMCs. Results and caveats for the whole study, not just this receptor: The amount of clinical and demographic metadata varied by source and participant and was provided uncurated.

Whole blood was collected in K2EDTA tubes by collaborating institutions according to the institutions' own protocols. For TCRbeta analysis, collaborators shipped samples in one of three forms: frozen whole blood, isolated PBMCs, or DNA extracted from either of those sample types. The immunoSEQ Assay, a bias-controlled multiplex PCR, was used to amplify TCRbeta CDR3 regions from genomic DNA. The paper's data handling went like this. The number of nucleated cells in each sample was estimated from the amplification of reference gene primers within the assay. Sequence reads were collapsed and filtered to measure the absolute abundance of every unique TCRbeta CDR3 rearrangement. For each sample, productive Simpson clonality was calculated as the square root of Simpson's diversity index over productive rearrangements. TCRdb retrieved this table from immuneACCESS and kept in-frame rearrangements only. Not all clones are present; in checked studies, unresolved V genes account for under half, and no reason is known for the remainder. V, J and clone size are taken as reported in that table, and D and trimming were inferred from the DNA itself. This sample gives approximately 250,000 clones in total; approximately 84% of them show up just once. The ten top clones hold 4% of the sample.

The chain is encoded by TRBV7-6 joined to TRBJ1-2; no D gene call is confident. The source of this sequence is a man between 50 and 59 years old with acute or convalescent COVID-19. Source material: peripheral blood. The nucleotide sequence reads as follows: TGTGCCAGCAGCTTCGTCTATGGCTACACCTTC. Its protein product is CASSFVYGYTF.